This T cell receptor beta chain derives from a study of blood T cell repertoires in COVID-19. In germline, CDR1 is MNHEY, CDR2 SMNVEV (reference sequence). There are 16 residues in the CDR3. The ends lost 0 bases at V and 7 bases at J; junction bases unmatched: 5. The table came from immunoSEQ multiplex PCR; TCRdb's copy has only in-frame clones and leaves some out. The sample has 180,000 or so clones, over 75% seen once. The TCR comes from a person aged 70 to 85 with COVID-19, enrolled during active disease. This rearrangement joins TRBV27 to TRBJ2-2; 10 nucleotides match TRBD2. The specimen was peripheral blood. CDR3 sequence: CASSLSGTSVFGELFF. The CDR3 coding sequence is TGTGCCAGCAGTTTATCTGGGACTAGCGTTTTCGGGGAGCTGTTTTTT.